The 4 T cell receptor beta chains in this list originate from one sample, sequenced in a study of chemoradiotherapy in HPV16-positive cancers. Generated by immunoSEQ multiplex PCR, the TCRdb table keeps only in-frame clones and is missing some. The table shows about 15,000 clones, with around 74% occurring only once. The specimen was obtained from a patient who underwent chemoradiotherapy. All receptors derive from a human donor with HPV-associated anogenital cancer.

This chain links TRBV20-1 with TRBJ2-1; 8 bases line up with TRBD1. Per the germline V gene, CDR1 is DFQATT and CDR2 is SNEGSKA (reference sequence). The V segment lost 6 bases and the J segment 9 bases; nucleotides outside the gene matches: 4. The CDR3 spans 11 residues. CDR3 protein: CSADRDPEQFF. The CDR3 nucleotides are TGCAGTGCGGACAGGGATCCTGAGCAGTTCTTC.

The rearrangement uses TRBV7-2 and TRBJ2-1; TRBD1 might be the D (5 bases). The CDR3 consists of 15 residues. V dropped 6 bases and J dropped 10 bases, with 22 bases sitting between them. Germline CDR1 reads SGHTA; CDR2 reads FQGNSA. The CDR3 DNA reads as TGTGCCAGCAGTTATGGGTCGGCAGGGCAAAGCGAGCAGTTCTTC. Its translation: CASSYGSAGQSEQFF.

The chain combines TRBV6-6 with TRBJ2-3, with D perhaps matching TRBD1 (5 bases). The germline V gene has CDR1 MNHNY and CDR2 SVGAGI (reference sequence). V shed 6 bases and J shed 11 bases, with 12 bases lying between them. The CDR3 is made up of 11 amino acids. The chain's CDR3 is CASRGAFQQYF. In DNA, the CDR3 is TGTGCCAGCAGAGGGGCATTTCAGCAGTATTTT.

The chain couples TRBV6-5 to TRBJ1-1; tentatively, D is TRBD1 (5 bases). Between the trimmed V and J ends, which lost 0 bases and 4 bases, there was a span of 12 bases. Looked up from germline, CDR1 is MNHEY and CDR2 is SVGAGI. This CDR3 is built from 15 residues. CDR3 DNA: TGTGCCAGCAGTTACTCGGTCCGGCAGGGCACTGAAGCTTTCTTT. Protein product: CASSYSVRQGTEAFF.